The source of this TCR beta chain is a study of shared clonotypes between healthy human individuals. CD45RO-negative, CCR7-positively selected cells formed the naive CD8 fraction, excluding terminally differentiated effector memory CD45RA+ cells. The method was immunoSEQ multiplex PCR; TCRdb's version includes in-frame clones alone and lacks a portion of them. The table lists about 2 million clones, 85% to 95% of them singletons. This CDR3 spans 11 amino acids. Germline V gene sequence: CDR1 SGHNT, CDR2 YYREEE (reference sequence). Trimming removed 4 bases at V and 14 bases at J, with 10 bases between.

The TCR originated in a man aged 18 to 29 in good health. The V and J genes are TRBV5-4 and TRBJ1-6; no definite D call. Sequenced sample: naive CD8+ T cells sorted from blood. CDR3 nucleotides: TGTGCCAGCAGCAATGGGTATACCCTCCACTTT. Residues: CASSNGYTLHF.